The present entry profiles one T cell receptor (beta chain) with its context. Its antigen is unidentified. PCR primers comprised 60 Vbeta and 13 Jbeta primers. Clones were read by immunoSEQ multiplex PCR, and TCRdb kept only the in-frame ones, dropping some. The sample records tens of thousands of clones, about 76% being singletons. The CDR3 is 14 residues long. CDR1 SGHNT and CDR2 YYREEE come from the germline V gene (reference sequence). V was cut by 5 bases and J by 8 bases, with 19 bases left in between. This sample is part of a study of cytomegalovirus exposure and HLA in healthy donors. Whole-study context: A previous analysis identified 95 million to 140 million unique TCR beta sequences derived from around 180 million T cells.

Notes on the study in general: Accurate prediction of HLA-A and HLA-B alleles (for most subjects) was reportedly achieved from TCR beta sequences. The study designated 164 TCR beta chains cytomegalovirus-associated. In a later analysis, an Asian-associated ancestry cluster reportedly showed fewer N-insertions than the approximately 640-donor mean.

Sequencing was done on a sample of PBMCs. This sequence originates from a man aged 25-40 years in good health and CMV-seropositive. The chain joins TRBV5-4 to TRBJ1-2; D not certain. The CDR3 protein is CASRNTGVLEGYTF. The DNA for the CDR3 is TGTGCCAGCAGAAACACCGGGGTCCTGGAGGGCTACACCTTC.